This T cell receptor beta chain was observed in a study of cytomegalovirus exposure and HLA in healthy donors. Study observations and caveats: The investigators catalogued 180 or so TCR beta chains as cytomegalovirus-associated. While the bulk of TCR sequences proved rare, some public TCRs turned up in many donors. According to reports, the classifier identified cytomegalovirus status with high specificity and sensitivity.

Separation from the roughly 700-subject first cohort characterized the approximately 120-subject validation cohort, to which the donors belonged. CDR3 length equals 13 residues. Per the germline V gene, CDR1 is SGHNT and CDR2 is YYREEE (reference sequence). Trimming took off 7 bases at V and 0 bases at J, with 10 bases between the two ends. The repertoire was sequenced with immunoSEQ multiplex PCR; TCRdb's copy has only in-frame clones and lacks some. The sample has about 140,000 clones, 70% to 85% seen once. This clone occurred a few times. Its target is not known. This chain joins TRBV5-4 and TRBJ1-2; D unclear. This receptor was identified in a man aged 30 to 45 in good health and CMV-seropositive. The specimen was PBMCs. CDR3: CASSSGPNYGYTF. CDR3 nucleotides: TGTGCCAGCTCCAGTGGGCCTAACTATGGCTACACCTTC.